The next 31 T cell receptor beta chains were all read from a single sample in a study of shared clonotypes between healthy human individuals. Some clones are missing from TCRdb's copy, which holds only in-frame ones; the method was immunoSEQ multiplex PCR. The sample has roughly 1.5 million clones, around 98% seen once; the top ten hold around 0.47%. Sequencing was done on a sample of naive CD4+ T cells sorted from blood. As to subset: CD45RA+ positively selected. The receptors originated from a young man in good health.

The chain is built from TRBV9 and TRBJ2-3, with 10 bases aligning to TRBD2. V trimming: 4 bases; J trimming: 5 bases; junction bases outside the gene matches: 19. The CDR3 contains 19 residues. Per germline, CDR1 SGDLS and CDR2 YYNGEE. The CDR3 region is CASSPSRVAGGSGLDTQYF. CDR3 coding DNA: TGTGCCAGCAGCCCCTCGAGGGTAGCGGGAGGAAGTGGATTAGATACGCAGTATTTT.

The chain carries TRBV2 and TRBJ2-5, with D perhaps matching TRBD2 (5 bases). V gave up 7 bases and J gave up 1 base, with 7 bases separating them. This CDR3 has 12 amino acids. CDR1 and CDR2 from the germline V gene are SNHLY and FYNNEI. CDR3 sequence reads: CASTRAQETQYF. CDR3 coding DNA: TGTGCCAGCACGCGGGCCCAAGAGACCCAGTACTTC.

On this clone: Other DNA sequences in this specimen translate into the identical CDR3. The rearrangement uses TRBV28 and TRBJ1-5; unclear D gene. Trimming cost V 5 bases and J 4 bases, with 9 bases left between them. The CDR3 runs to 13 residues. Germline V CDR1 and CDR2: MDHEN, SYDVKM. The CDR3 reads CASSPPINQPQHF. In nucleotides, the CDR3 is TGTGCCAGCAGTCCCCCAATAAATCAGCCCCAGCATTTT.

CDR3 coding DNA: TGTGCCATCAGTGCCACAGGGGGGCCAGATACGCAGTATTTT. Its translation is CAISATGGPDTQYF. The J gene is TRBJ2-3, the V gene TRBV10-3; 8 bases are a match to TRBD1. There are 14 residues in the CDR3. Germline V CDR1 and CDR2: ENHRY, SYGVKD. With V trimmed by 4 bases and J by 4 bases, 4 bases remained unmatched.

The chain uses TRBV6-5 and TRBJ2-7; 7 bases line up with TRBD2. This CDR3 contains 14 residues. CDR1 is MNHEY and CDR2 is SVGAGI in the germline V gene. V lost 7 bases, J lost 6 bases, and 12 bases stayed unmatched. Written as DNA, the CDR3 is TGTGCCAGCAAACCCAGGGAGCGGGAAGGCGAGCAGTACTTC. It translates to CASKPREREGEQYF.

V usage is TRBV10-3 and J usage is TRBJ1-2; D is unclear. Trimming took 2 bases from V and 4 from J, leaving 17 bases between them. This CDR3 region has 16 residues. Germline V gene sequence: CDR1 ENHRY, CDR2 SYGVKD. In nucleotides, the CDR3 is TGTGCCATCAGTGAGATCGGATACACGCTAGGCTATGGCTACACCTTC. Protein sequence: CAISEIGYTLGYGYTF.

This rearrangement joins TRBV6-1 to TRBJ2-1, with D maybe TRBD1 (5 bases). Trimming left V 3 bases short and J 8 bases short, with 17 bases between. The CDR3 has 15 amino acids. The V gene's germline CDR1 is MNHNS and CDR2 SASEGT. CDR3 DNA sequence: TGTGCCAGCAGTGAGTCCCGGGCAGGGTGGCATGAGCAGTTCTTC. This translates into CASSESRAGWHEQFF.

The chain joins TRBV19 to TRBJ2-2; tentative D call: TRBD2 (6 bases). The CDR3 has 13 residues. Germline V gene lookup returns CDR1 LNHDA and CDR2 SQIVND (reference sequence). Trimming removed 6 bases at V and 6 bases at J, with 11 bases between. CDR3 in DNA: TGTGCCAGTAGGGGGGAGCGGGCCGGGGAGCTGTTTTTT. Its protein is CASRGERAGELFF.

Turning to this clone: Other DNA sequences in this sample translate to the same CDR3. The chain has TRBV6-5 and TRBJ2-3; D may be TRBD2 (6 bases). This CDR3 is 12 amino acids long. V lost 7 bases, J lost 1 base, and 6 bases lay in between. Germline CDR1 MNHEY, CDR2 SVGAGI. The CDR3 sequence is CASKRGTDTQYF. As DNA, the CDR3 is TGTGCCAGCAAGCGGGGCACAGATACGCAGTATTTT.

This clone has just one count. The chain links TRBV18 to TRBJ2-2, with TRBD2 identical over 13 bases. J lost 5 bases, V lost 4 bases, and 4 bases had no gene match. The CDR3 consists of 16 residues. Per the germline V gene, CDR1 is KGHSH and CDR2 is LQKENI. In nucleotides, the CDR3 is TGTGCCAGCTCACGCGGACTAGCGGGAGTTACCGGGGAGCTGTTTTTT. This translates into CASSRGLAGVTGELFF.

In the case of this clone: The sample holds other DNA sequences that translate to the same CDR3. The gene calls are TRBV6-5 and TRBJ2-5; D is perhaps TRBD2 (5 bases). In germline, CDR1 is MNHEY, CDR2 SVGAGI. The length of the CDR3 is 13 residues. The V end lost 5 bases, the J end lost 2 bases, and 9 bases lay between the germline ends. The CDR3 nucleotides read TGTGCCAGCAGTCAAGGACTGCAAGAGACCCAGTACTTC. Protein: CASSQGLQETQYF.

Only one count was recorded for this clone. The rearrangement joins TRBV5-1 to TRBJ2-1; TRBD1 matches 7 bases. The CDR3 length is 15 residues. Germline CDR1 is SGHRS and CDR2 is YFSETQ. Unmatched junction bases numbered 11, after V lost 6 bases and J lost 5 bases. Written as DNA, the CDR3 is TGCGCCAGCACAGGGGGTACGGGGACCCACAATGAGCAGTTCTTC. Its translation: CASTGGTGTHNEQFF.

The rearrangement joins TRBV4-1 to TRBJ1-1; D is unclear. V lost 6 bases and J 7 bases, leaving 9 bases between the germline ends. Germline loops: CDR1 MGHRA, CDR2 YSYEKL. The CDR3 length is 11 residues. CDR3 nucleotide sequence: TGCGCCAGCAGTCGAAGGAATGAAGCTTTCTTT. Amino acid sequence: CASSRRNEAFF.

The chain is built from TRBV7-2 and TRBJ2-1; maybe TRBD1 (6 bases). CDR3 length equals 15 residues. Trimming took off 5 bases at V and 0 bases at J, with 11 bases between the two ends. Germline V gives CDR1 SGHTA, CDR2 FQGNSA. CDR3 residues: CASSIQGPSYNEQFF. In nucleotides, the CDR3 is TGTGCCAGCAGCATACAGGGACCCTCCTACAATGAGCAGTTCTTC. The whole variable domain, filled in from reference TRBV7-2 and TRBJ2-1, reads GAGVSQSPSNKVTEKGKDVELRCDPISGHTALYWYRQSLGQGLEFLIYFQGNSAPDKSGLPSDRFSAERTGGSVSTLTIQRTQQEDSAVYLCASSIQGPSYNEQFFGPGTRLTVL.

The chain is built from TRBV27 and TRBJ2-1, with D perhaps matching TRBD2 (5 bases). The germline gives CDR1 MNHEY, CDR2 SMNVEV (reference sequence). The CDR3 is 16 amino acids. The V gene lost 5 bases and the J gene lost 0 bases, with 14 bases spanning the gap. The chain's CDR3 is CASSTRGSFSYNEQFF. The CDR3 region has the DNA TGTGCCAGCAGTACGCGAGGGAGCTTCTCCTACAATGAGCAGTTCTTC.

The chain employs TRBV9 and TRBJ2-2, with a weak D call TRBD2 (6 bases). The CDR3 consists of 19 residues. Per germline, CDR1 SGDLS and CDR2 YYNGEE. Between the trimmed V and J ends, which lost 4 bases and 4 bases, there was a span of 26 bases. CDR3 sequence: CASSSEDLSGLGATGELFF. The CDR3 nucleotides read TGTGCCAGCAGCTCAGAAGATCTCTCGGGACTCGGGGCCACCGGGGAGCTGTTTTTT.

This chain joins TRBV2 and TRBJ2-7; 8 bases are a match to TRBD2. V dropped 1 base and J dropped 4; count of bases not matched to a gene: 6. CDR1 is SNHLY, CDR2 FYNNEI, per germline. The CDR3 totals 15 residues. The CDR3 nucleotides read TGTGCCAGCAGTGAAGAAGCGGGAGAGAGGTACGAGCAGTACTTC. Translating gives CASSEEAGERYEQYF.

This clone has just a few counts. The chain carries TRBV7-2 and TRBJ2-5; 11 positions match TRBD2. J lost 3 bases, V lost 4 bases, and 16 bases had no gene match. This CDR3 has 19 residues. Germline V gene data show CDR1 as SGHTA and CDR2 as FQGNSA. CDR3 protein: CASSSGRLLAGVAEETQYF. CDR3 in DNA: TGTGCCAGCAGCTCGGGACGGTTACTAGCGGGAGTCGCAGAAGAGACCCAGTACTTC.

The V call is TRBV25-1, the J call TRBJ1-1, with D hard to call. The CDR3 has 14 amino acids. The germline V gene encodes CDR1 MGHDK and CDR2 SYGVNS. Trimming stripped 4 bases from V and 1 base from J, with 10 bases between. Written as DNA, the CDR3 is TGTGCCAGCAGTGCATCGACGTGGAACACTGAAGCTTTCTTT. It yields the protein CASSASTWNTEAFF.

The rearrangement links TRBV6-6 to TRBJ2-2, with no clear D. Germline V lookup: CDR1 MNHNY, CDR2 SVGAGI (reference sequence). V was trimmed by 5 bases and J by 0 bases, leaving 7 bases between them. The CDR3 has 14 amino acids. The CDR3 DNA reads TGTGCCAGCAGTGGGCCGCCGAACACCGGGGAGCTGTTTTTT. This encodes CASSGPPNTGELFF.

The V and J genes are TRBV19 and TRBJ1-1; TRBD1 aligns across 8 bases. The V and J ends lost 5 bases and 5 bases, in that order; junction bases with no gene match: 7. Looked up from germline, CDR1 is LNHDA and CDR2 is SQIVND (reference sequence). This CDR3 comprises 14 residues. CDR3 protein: CASSATGGGTEAFF. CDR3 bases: TGTGCCAGTAGTGCTACAGGGGGAGGGACTGAAGCTTTCTTT.

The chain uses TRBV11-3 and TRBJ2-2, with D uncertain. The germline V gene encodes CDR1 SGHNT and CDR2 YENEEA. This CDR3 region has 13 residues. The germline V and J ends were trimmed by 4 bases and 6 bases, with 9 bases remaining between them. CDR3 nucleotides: TGTGCCAGCAGCTCTTATCCCGCCGGGGAGCTGTTTTTT. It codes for CASSSYPAGELFF.

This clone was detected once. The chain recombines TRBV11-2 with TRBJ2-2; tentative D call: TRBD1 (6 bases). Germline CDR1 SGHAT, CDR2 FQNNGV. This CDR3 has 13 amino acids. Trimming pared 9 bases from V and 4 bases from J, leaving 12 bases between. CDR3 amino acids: CASRDTGTGELFF. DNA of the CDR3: TGTGCCAGTCGGGACACCGGCACCGGGGAGCTGTTTTTT.

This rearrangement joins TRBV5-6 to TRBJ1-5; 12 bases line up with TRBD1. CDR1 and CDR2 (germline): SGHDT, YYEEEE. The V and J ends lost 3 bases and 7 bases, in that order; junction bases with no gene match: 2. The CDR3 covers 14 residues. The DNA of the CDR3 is TGTGCCAGCAGCTCGGGGACAGGGGGCCAGCCCCAGCATTTT. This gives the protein CASSSGTGGQPQHF.

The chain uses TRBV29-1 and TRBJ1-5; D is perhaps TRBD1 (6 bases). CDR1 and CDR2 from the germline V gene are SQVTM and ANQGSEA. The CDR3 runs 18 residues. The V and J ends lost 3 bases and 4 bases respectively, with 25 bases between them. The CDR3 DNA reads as TGCAGCGTTGACGAGGGGGGGCTGGGTGTCTGGGGTAATCAGCCCCAGCATTTT. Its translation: CSVDEGGLGVWGNQPQHF.

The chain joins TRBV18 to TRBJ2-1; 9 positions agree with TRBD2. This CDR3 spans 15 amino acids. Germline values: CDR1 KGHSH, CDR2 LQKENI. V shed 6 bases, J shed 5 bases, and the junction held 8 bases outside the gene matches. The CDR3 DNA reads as TGTGCCAGCTCCCCCTGGCGGGAGGGAAACAATGAGCAGTTCTTC. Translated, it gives CASSPWREGNNEQFF.

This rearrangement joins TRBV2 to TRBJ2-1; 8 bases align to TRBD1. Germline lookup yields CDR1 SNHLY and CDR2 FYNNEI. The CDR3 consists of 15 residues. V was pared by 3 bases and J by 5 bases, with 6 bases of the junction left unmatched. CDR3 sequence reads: CASSEPRTGHNEQFF. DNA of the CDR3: TGTGCCAGCAGTGAGCCTAGGACAGGGCACAATGAGCAGTTCTTC.

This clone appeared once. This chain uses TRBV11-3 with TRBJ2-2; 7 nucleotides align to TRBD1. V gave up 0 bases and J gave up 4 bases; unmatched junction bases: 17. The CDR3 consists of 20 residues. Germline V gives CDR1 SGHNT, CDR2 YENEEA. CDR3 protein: CASSLDLISSDRAGTGELFF. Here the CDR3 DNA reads TGTGCCAGCAGCTTAGATTTGATTTCGAGCGACAGGGCGGGCACCGGGGAGCTGTTTTTT.

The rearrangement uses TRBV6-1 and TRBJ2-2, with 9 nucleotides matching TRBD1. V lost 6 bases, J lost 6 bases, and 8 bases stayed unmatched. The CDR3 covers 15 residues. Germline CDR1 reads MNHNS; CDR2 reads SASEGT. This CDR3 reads CASSPPDRGPGELFF. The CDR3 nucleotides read TGTGCCAGCAGCCCCCCGGACAGGGGACCCGGGGAGCTGTTTTTT.

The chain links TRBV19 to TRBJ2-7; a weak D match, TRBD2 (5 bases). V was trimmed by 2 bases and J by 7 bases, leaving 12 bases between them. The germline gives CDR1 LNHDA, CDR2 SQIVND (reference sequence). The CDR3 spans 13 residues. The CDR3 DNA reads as TGTGCCAGTAGTATACAGTCCGGACTGGAGCAGTACTTC. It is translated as CASSIQSGLEQYF.

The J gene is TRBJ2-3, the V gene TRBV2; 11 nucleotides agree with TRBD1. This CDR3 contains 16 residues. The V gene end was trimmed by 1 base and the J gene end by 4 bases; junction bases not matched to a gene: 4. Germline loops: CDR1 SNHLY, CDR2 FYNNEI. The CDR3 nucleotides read TGTGCCAGCAGTGAAGGGACAGGGGGCAGTTCAGATACGCAGTATTTT. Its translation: CASSEGTGGSSDTQYF.